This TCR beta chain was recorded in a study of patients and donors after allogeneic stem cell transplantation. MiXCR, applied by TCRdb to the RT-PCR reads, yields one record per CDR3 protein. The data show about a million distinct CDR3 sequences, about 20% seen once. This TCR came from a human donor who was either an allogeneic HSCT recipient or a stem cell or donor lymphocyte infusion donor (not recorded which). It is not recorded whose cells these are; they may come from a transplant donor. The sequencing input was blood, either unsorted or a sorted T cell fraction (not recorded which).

CDR3 sequence (DNA): TGCAGTGCTAGCGAAAAAAACATTCAGTACTTC. This codes for CSASEKNIQYF. This chain links TRBV20-1 with TRBJ2-4; the D is unclear. Germline CDR1 is DFQATT and CDR2 is SNEGSKA (reference sequence). V dropped 3 bases and J dropped 4 bases, with 4 bases sitting between them. CDR3 length equals 11 residues.